One and the same sample provided the 26 T cell receptor beta chains below, sequenced in a study of cytomegalovirus exposure and HLA in healthy donors. PCR primers comprised 60 Vbeta and 13 Jbeta primers. Assay: immunoSEQ multiplex PCR; the TCRdb copy retains only in-frame clones and omits some. The sample holds 150,000 to 200,000 clones, more than 60% seen once. Sequenced input: PBMCs. The receptor source for this set is a woman aged 40 to 50 in good health and CMV-seropositive.

V and J are TRBV7-2 and TRBJ1-1; 7 bases are a match to TRBD1. The CDR3 contains 14 residues. With 0 bases clipped from V and 4 bases from J, the junction kept 2 bases outside the gene matches. From germline, CDR1 is SGHTA and CDR2 FQGNSA. In DNA, the CDR3 is TGTGCCAGCAGCTTAGCGACAGGGAGCACTGAAGCTTTCTTT. It encodes CASSLATGSTEAFF.

This clone was counted a few times. The V gene is TRBV11-2, the J gene TRBJ2-1; perhaps TRBD1 as D (5 bases). The CDR3 spans 13 residues. Germline CDR1 SGHAT, CDR2 FQNNGV. V shed 4 bases and J shed 6 bases, with 10 bases lying between them. CDR3 in DNA: TGTGCCAGCAGCTCGAACAGGCTCAATGAGCAGTTCTTC. It codes for CASSSNRLNEQFF.

The chain combines TRBV28 with TRBJ2-5; a weak D match, TRBD1 (5 bases). The J call may not be correct, given that the DNA end is closer to TRBJ2-7. Germline V lookup: CDR1 MDHEN, CDR2 SYDVKM. The CDR3 loop spans 15 amino acids. DNA for the CDR3: TGTGCCAGCAGTTATACAGGTACAGTCTCCTACGAGCAGTACTTC. Its translation is CASSYTGTVSYEQYF.

Comments on this clone: The sample carries other DNA sequences with the same CDR3. The chain employs TRBV7-2 and TRBJ2-7; 12 bases are shared with TRBD2. V dropped 1 base and J dropped 2; count of bases not matched to a gene: 0. This CDR3 contains 15 residues. Per the germline V gene, CDR1 is SGHTA and CDR2 is FQGNSA. The CDR3 sequence is CASSLGTSGTYEQYF. CDR3 DNA sequence: TGTGCCAGCAGCTTAGGGACTAGCGGGACCTACGAGCAGTACTTC.

This chain links TRBV28 with TRBJ1-2; D is possibly TRBD1 (6 bases). The V gene's germline CDR1 is MDHEN and CDR2 SYDVKM. V lost 4 bases, J lost 1 base, and 19 bases lay in between. The CDR3 is 17 residues long. As DNA, the CDR3 is TGTGCCAGCAGTTCGTATGGGCGGGGGCGGGATAACTATGGCTACACCTTC. Translated, it gives CASSSYGRGRDNYGYTF.

The chain is built from TRBV6-5 and TRBJ1-1; D perhaps matches TRBD1 (5 bases). The CDR3 runs 13 residues. V was shortened by 10 bases and J by 0 bases, with 12 bases between the two germline ends. Germline CDR1 and CDR2: MNHEY and SVGAGI. The CDR3 loop is CATADTLNTEAFF. CDR3 nucleotides: TGTGCCACCGCGGACACGTTGAACACTGAAGCTTTCTTT.

The rearrangement joins TRBV19 to TRBJ2-1; TRBD2 aligns across 11 bases. Germline V gives CDR1 LNHDA, CDR2 SQIVND (reference sequence). V lost 4 bases to trimming and J lost 4 bases; unmatched junction nucleotides: 3. The CDR3 contains 15 residues. The CDR3 DNA sequence: TGTGCCAGTAGTACCGGGACTAGCGGATACAATGAGCAGTTCTTC. Protein sequence: CASSTGTSGYNEQFF.

The chain uses TRBV19 and TRBJ2-7; D unclear. The germline CDR1 and CDR2 sequences are LNHDA and SQIVND (reference sequence). Trimming stripped 4 bases from V and 7 bases from J, with 14 bases between. CDR3 length equals 13 residues. The CDR3 reads CASSTQTLGEQYF. CDR3 coding DNA: TGTGCCAGTAGTACTCAGACTCTCGGGGAGCAGTACTTC.

The sample holds one count of this clone. The CDR3 sequence is CATKTGFQDSNQPQHF. The DNA of the CDR3 is TGTGCCACCAAGACAGGATTTCAGGATAGCAATCAGCCCCAGCATTTT. This chain uses TRBV19 with TRBJ1-5; D may be TRBD1 (6 bases). V dropped 10 bases and J dropped 0 bases, with 19 bases sitting between them. CDR3 size: 16 residues. Per germline, CDR1 LNHDA and CDR2 SQIVND (reference sequence).

This chain links TRBV9 with TRBJ1-2, with no clear D. Germline CDR1 is SGDLS and CDR2 is YYNGEE. The CDR3 is made up of 14 amino acids. Trimming cost V 0 bases and J 3 bases, with 9 bases left between them. The CDR3: CASSVEPGDYGYTF. As DNA, the CDR3 is TGTGCCAGCAGCGTAGAGCCCGGTGACTATGGCTACACCTTC.

The gene calls are TRBV6-1 and TRBJ2-3; 9 bases are shared with TRBD1. The V segment lost 8 bases and the J segment 4 bases; nucleotides outside the gene matches: 10. CDR1 is MNHNS, CDR2 SASEGT, per germline. The CDR3 runs to 15 residues. The DNA of the CDR3 is TGTGCCAGCCTTCCCCGGGACAGGGAGGCAGATACGCAGTATTTT. Its protein is CASLPRDREADTQYF.

The chain uses TRBV28 and TRBJ1-5; 8 bases align to TRBD1. With V trimmed by 3 bases and J by 4 bases, 5 bases remained unmatched. Looked up from germline, CDR1 is MDHEN and CDR2 is SYDVKM. The CDR3 runs 15 residues. Here the CDR3 reads CASSFWDRRNQPQHF. In nucleotides, the CDR3 is TGTGCCAGCAGTTTTTGGGACAGGAGAAATCAGCCCCAGCATTTT.

The chain combines TRBV10-3 with TRBJ1-1, with no clear D. The germline V gene encodes CDR1 ENHRY and CDR2 SYGVKD. The length of the CDR3 is 16 residues. Trimming shortened V by 0 bases and J by 0 bases, and 11 bases separated the two germline ends. In DNA, the CDR3 is TGTGCCATCAGTGAGTCGAAGGCGGAACTGAACACTGAAGCTTTCTTT. The encoded protein is CAISESKAELNTEAFF.

This clone has a single count. The chain employs TRBV19 and TRBJ2-3, with a weak D call TRBD2 (5 bases). The CDR3 is 14 amino acids. Germline V gives CDR1 LNHDA, CDR2 SQIVND (reference sequence). V was clipped by 1 base and J by 3 bases, with 8 bases between them. The CDR3 DNA reads TGTGCCAGTAGTATAGGGGGAGTTACAGATACGCAGTATTTT. Amino acid sequence: CASSIGGVTDTQYF.

This clone was found a few times. The V and J genes are TRBV30 and TRBJ1-6, with TRBD1 matching over 8 bases. The CDR3 sequence is 14 residues long. V lost 1 base to trimming and J lost 5 bases; unmatched junction nucleotides: 1. CDR1 and CDR2 (germline): GTSNPN, SVGIG (reference sequence). The CDR3 here is CAWSAGQDNSPLHF. The CDR3 nucleotides read TGTGCCTGGAGTGCGGGACAGGATAATTCACCCCTCCACTTT.

This rearrangement joins TRBV5-1 to TRBJ2-7; 10 bases match TRBD2. The trim removed 0 bases at V and 1 base at J, leaving 7 bases unmatched. From germline, CDR1 is SGHRS and CDR2 YFSETQ. The CDR3 runs 17 residues. CDR3 DNA: TGCGCCAGCAGCTTGGTCCTAGCGGGAGCGGCTTCCTACGAGCAGTACTTC. This sequence encodes CASSLVLAGAASYEQYF.

The genes are TRBV27 and TRBJ2-7; a possible D gene is TRBD1 (7 bases). CDR1 and CDR2 from the germline V gene are MNHEY and SMNVEV (reference sequence). The CDR3 sequence is 14 residues long. The V end lost 2 bases, the J end lost 2 bases, and 10 bases lay between the germline ends. The CDR3 coding sequence is TGTGCCAGCAGTTTAGCGGGACAGACCTACGAGCAGTACTTC. It codes for CASSLAGQTYEQYF.

This chain connects TRBV14 to TRBJ2-7, with TRBD1 matching 9 bases. J lost 2 bases, V lost 0 bases, and 5 bases had no gene match. The CDR3 totals 16 residues. CDR1 and CDR2 (germline): SGHDN, FVKESK. The CDR3 bases are TGTGCCAGCAGCCAAGACCCCGGGACAGGGCCCTACGAGCAGTACTTC. Protein: CASSQDPGTGPYEQYF. The entire variable domain, with the rest obtained from reference TRBV14 and TRBJ2-7, is as follows: EAGVTQFPSHSVIEKGQTVTLRCDPISGHDNLYWYRRVMGKEIKFLLHFVKESKQDESGMPNNRFLAERTGGTYSTLKVQPAELEDSGVYFCASSQDPGTGPYEQYFGPGTRLTVT.

The rearrangement uses TRBV10-3 and TRBJ1-6; the D gene is possibly TRBD1 (6 bases). CDR1 and CDR2 (germline): ENHRY, SYGVKD. Trimming shortened V by 3 bases and J by 1 base, and 10 bases separated the two germline ends. CDR3 size: 16 residues. In nucleotides, the CDR3 is TGTGCCATCAGTGAAGGGGGGGAATCCTATAATTCACCCCTCCACTTT. Its translation is CAISEGGESYNSPLHF.

This chain connects TRBV7-8 to TRBJ1-5; a weak D match, TRBD1 (5 bases). Per the germline V gene, CDR1 is SGHVS and CDR2 is FQNEAQ. The CDR3 totals 17 residues. V lost 2 bases and J lost 3, with 17 bases in between. The CDR3 DNA sequence: TGTGCCAGCAGCTTACGGTCAGGGCAAACGACCAATCAGCCCCAGCATTTT. Translated, it gives CASSLRSGQTTNQPQHF.

This rearrangement joins TRBV30 to TRBJ2-7; 8 nucleotides match TRBD1. Germline CDR1 GTSNPN, CDR2 SVGIG (reference sequence). The CDR3 runs 13 residues. V gave up 5 bases and J gave up 0 bases; unmatched junction bases: 3. The CDR3 reads CAWSTGASYEQYF. The CDR3 DNA reads as TGTGCCTGGTCGACAGGGGCCTCCTACGAGCAGTACTTC.

The gene calls are TRBV10-1 and TRBJ2-7; no clear D. The CDR3 totals 12 residues. The ends were cut back, 6 bases at V and 2 bases at J, with 8 bases in the middle. Germline V gene lookup returns CDR1 WNHNN and CDR2 SYGVQD (reference sequence). The chain's CDR3 is CASRRGPYEQYF. For the CDR3, the DNA is TGCGCCAGCAGAAGAGGCCCCTACGAGCAGTACTTC.

The chain has TRBV7-2 and TRBJ2-7, with 8 bases identical to TRBD2. V lost 3 bases to trimming and J lost 3 bases; unmatched junction nucleotides: 4. The CDR3 runs to 14 residues. From germline, CDR1 is SGHTA and CDR2 FQGNSA. The CDR3 sequence is CASSFTSGRYEQYF. DNA of the CDR3: TGTGCCAGCAGCTTCACTAGCGGACGCTACGAGCAGTACTTC.

The genes are TRBV7-3 and TRBJ2-2, with D uncertain. This CDR3 region has 16 residues. Germline values: CDR1 SGHTA, CDR2 FQGTGA. V lost 2 bases and J 2 bases, leaving 12 bases between the germline ends. The CDR3 nucleotides read TGTGCCAGCAGCTTATCCCATGGGCTAAACACCGGGGAGCTGTTTTTT. Residues: CASSLSHGLNTGELFF.

Only a few counts were recorded for this clone. The V call is TRBV9, the J call TRBJ2-7; D might be TRBD1 (6 bases). The germline gives CDR1 SGDLS, CDR2 YYNGEE. This CDR3 has 15 amino acids. V was pared by 0 bases and J by 6 bases, with 16 bases between. CDR3 DNA sequence: TGTGCCAGCAGCGTAGAATCAGGGGCTGTAACCGAGCAGTACTTC. This gives the protein CASSVESGAVTEQYF.

The rearrangement links TRBV2 to TRBJ1-4; tentatively, D is TRBD1 (5 bases). CDR3 length equals 14 residues. V lost 3 bases and J lost 4, with 9 bases in between. Per the germline V gene, CDR1 is SNHLY and CDR2 is FYNNEI. The DNA for the CDR3 is TGTGCCAGCAGTGATTGGGGCCTTAATGAAAAACTGTTTTTT. Translation: CASSDWGLNEKLFF. Based on the CDR3 plus reference TRBV2 and TRBJ1-4, the full variable domain is EPEVTQTPSHQVTQMGQEVILRCVPISNHLYFYWYRQILGQKVEFLVSFYNNEISEKSEIFDDQFSVERPDGSNFTLKIRSTKLEDSAMYFCASSDWGLNEKLFFGSGTQLSVL.